This T cell receptor beta chain came from a study of healthy donors' naive CD4 and CD8 T cells. Findings of the study overall: Negatively charged CDR3s marked CD8+ lineage; positively charged CDR3s marked CD4+ lineage. Alpha and beta chains were sequenced in bulk without pairing.

Trimming took 1 base from V and 2 from J; bases not matched to a gene: 10. Germline loops: CDR1 SGHAT, CDR2 FQNNGV. The CDR3 loop spans 17 amino acids. With regard to this clonotype: The antigen remains unidentified.

Sorting defined naive CD4+ as CD4+CD8-CD45RO-CD45RA+ and naive CD8+ as CD8+CD4-CD45RA+CD27bright. A linear amplification protocol produced the TCR libraries from around 500 ng of total RNA. TCRdb re-derived calls from the reads in MiXCR, one entry per CDR3 protein. The table records roughly 200,000 distinct CDR3 sequences, 74% of them present only once. Sequenced: naive CD4+ and CD8+ T cells sorted from blood, pooled from several donors. The J gene is TRBJ2-7, the V gene TRBV11-2, with 8 bases that match TRBD2. This clonotype was obtained from a pool of human donors in good health; the sample pools cells from several healthy donors. CDR3 sequence reads: CASSLASGLAGAYEQYF. CDR3 in DNA: TGTGCCAGCAGCTTAGCATCGGGCCTAGCGGGTGCCTACGAGCAGTACTTC.